Sequencing of this T cell receptor (beta chain) was carried out in a study of T cell responses to AZD1222 COVID-19 vaccine. Findings of the study overall: Sampling captured repertoires only after the peak T cell response. Baseline seropositivity characterized only a handful of AZD1222 recipients.

Trimming cost V 2 bases and J 7 bases, with 21 bases left between them. The germline CDR1 and CDR2 sequences are MDHEN and SYDVKM. CDR3 length: 16 residues. To note about this clone: Antigen: not known.

Some second doses came at about 4 weeks and others at about 12 weeks; these were pooled. Measured with immunoSEQ multiplex PCR; TCRdb has only the in-frame clones, and not every one. The table has about 84,000 clones, approximately 85% seen once. The gene calls are TRBV28 and TRBJ2-7; D is perhaps TRBD2 (6 bases). The material was peripheral blood, obtained 28 days after the second AZD1222 dose. This receptor was identified in an adult who received the AZD1222 COVID-19 vaccine. DNA for the CDR3: TGTGCCAGCAGTTTAGGGGTAGCAGGGAGGCCTTTGGAGCAGTACTTC. This encodes CASSLGVAGRPLEQYF. The full variable domain, with the rest looked up from reference TRBV28 and TRBJ2-7, is DVKVTQSSRYLVKRTGEKVFLECVQDMDHENMFWYRQDPGLGLRLIYFSYDVKMKEKGDIPEGYSVSREKKERFSLILESASTNQTSMYLCASSLGVAGRPLEQYFGPGTRLTVT.